These 15 T cell receptor beta chains share one sample of origin, sequenced in a study of T cell responses to AZD1222 COVID-19 vaccine (dated by TCRdb to the early 2020s). The time point tag for this specimen amounts to: baseline before first vaccination. Libraries were made using the immunoSEQ multiplex PCR assay. TCRdb took over this immuneACCESS table, retaining in-frame rearrangements with V and J assigned. Such tables are incomplete; in checked studies, under half of the missing clones stem from an unresolved V gene, and the remainder is unexplained. Counted in this sample were 100,000 or so clones; roughly nine tenths of them appeared once. Of the sample, approximately 15% falls within the top ten clones. This specimen was peripheral blood, taken on day 0 of AZD1222 vaccination. These receptors originate from an adult in good health.

V gene TRBV4-2 combines with J gene TRBJ2-5; 7 bases are a match to TRBD1. V lost 4 bases, J lost 1 base, and 3 bases stayed unmatched. The CDR3 is 14 residues long. Germline V gene sequence: CDR1 LGHNA, CDR2 YNFKEQ. CDR3 region: CASSRGQRQETQYF. In DNA form, the CDR3 reads TGTGCCAGCAGCCGGGGACAGCGCCAAGAGACCCAGTACTTC.

The chain couples TRBV5-4 to TRBJ2-7; the D is unclear. V was pared by 2 bases and J by 4 bases, with 10 bases between. CDR3 size: 13 residues. The V gene's germline CDR1 is SGHNT and CDR2 YYREEE (reference sequence). As DNA, the CDR3 is TGTGCCAGCAGCTTCGGAACCCTTTACGAGCAGTACTTC. Its translation: CASSFGTLYEQYF. Supplemented by reference TRBV5-4 and TRBJ2-7, the full variable domain reads ETGVTQSPTHLIKTRGQQVTLRCSSQSGHNTVSWYQQALGQGPQFIFQYYREEENGRGNFPPRFSGLQFPNYSSELNVNALELDDSALYLCASSFGTLYEQYFGPGTRLTVT.

V usage is TRBV21-1 and J usage is TRBJ2-2. TRBV21-1 represents a pseudogene. The CDR3 extends over 12 amino acids. Here the CDR3 reads CASSKGTGELFF. As DNA, the CDR3 is TGTGCCAGCAGCAAAGGGACCGGGGAGCTGTTTTTT.

V is TRBV6-4 and J is TRBJ1-1, with 9 bases lining up with TRBD1. V was pared by 7 bases and J by 6 bases, with 6 bases of the junction left unmatched. Per germline, CDR1 MRHNA and CDR2 SNTAGT. The CDR3 loop spans 13 amino acids. The CDR3 reads CASNRTGAAEAFF. The CDR3 DNA follows: TGTGCCAGCAACCGGACAGGGGCGGCTGAAGCTTTCTTT.

The V call is TRBV10-3, the J call TRBJ2-1; D remains unclear. Trimming cost V 3 bases and J 8 bases, with 17 bases left between them. Germline values: CDR1 ENHRY, CDR2 SYGVKD. This CDR3 has 15 amino acids. CDR3 loop: CAISEMSTGRHEQFF. In nucleotides, the CDR3 is TGTGCCATCAGTGAAATGAGCACCGGAAGGCATGAGCAGTTCTTC.

The rearrangement links TRBV5-1 to TRBJ2-5, with a tentative D call TRBD1 (6 bases). The CDR3 extends over 15 amino acids. Per germline, CDR1 SGHRS and CDR2 YFSETQ. V gave up 4 bases and J gave up 2 bases, with 15 bases separating them. The CDR3 spells CASSLQTGQQETQYF. As DNA, the CDR3 is TGCGCCAGCAGCCTCCAGACAGGTCAACAAGAGACCCAGTACTTC.

This clone was found a few times. V and J are TRBV5-1 and TRBJ1-2; possibly TRBD1 for D (6 bases). Germline V CDR1 and CDR2: SGHRS, YFSETQ. Between the trimmed V and J ends, which lost 2 bases and 4 bases, there was a span of 15 bases. The CDR3 length is 15 residues. In nucleotides, the CDR3 is TGCGCCAGCAGCTTAGGGACAATAGACACCTATGGCTACACCTTC. Translated: CASSLGTIDTYGYTF.

J is TRBJ2-1 and V is TRBV28; the D gene is possibly TRBD2 (7 bases). Germline CDR1 and CDR2: MDHEN and SYDVKM. The CDR3 has 14 amino acids. The ends were cut back, 3 bases at V and 8 bases at J, with 14 bases in the middle. The CDR3 DNA reads as TGTGCCAGCAGTTTGGGGGGGCGGGGAGATGAGCAGTTCTTC. Its protein product is CASSLGGRGDEQFF.

Notes on this clone: Germline and junction disagree at one end, which may indicate a read error. V and J are TRBV7-7 and TRBJ2-1, with 9 bases aligning to TRBD1. Germline assignment: CDR1 SSHAT and CDR2 FNYEAQ (reference sequence). The CDR3 is 15 residues long. This CDR3 is CASSSGQGRYNEQFF. In DNA, the CDR3 is TGTGCTAGCAGCTCAGGACAGGGGAGATACAATGAGCAGTTCTTC.

This clone was detected only once. V usage is TRBV2 and J usage is TRBJ2-1; D remains unclear. The CDR3 runs to 14 residues. Trimming left V 2 bases short and J 1 base short, with 6 bases between. Germline V lookup: CDR1 SNHLY, CDR2 FYNNEI. The CDR3 region is CASSERFSYNEQFF. CDR3 DNA sequence: TGTGCCAGCAGTGAAAGGTTTTCCTACAATGAGCAGTTCTTC.

The chain recombines TRBV19 with TRBJ2-1, with 15 positions matching TRBD2. The length of the CDR3 is 17 residues. From germline, CDR1 is LNHDA and CDR2 SQIVND (reference sequence). Trimming removed 7 bases from V and 0 bases from J; junction bases left unmatched: 4. CDR3 protein: CASIGTSGGSSYNEQFF. Written as DNA, the CDR3 is TGTGCCAGTATCGGGACTAGCGGGGGGAGCTCCTACAATGAGCAGTTCTTC. The full variable domain, with the rest looked up from reference TRBV19 and TRBJ2-1, is DGGITQSPKYLFRKEGQNVTLSCEQNLNHDAMYWYRQDPGQGLRLIYYSQIVNDFQKGDIAEGYSVSREKKESFPLTVTSAQKNPTAFYLCASIGTSGGSSYNEQFFGPGTRLTVL.

The rearrangement links TRBV6-4 to TRBJ1-1, with 7 bases that match TRBD1. The CDR3 sequence is 13 residues long. J gave up 5 bases and V 6 bases, and 6 bases lay outside the gene matches. Germline V gene data show CDR1 as MRHNA and CDR2 as SNTAGT. CDR3: CASSLTGKTEAFF. The DNA for the CDR3 is TGTGCCAGCAGCCTGACAGGGAAGACTGAAGCTTTCTTT.

The gene calls are TRBV5-1 and TRBJ2-3, with D perhaps TRBD1 (6 bases). From germline, CDR1 is SGHRS and CDR2 YFSETQ. The V end lost 0 bases, the J end lost 0 bases, and 11 bases lay between the germline ends. The CDR3 length is 16 residues. The CDR3, as DNA: TGCGCCAGCAGCTTGGCGGACAGCCCTAGCACAGATACGCAGTATTTT. It encodes CASSLADSPSTDTQYF.

This chain uses TRBV13 with TRBJ1-1; D unclear. The CDR3 is made up of 12 amino acids. Germline values: CDR1 PRHDT, CDR2 FYEKMQ (reference sequence). V lost 2 bases and J 3 bases, leaving 4 bases between the germline ends. The CDR3 region is CASSLRDTEAFF. Here the CDR3 DNA reads TGTGCCAGCAGCTTACGCGACACTGAAGCTTTCTTT.

The chain combines TRBV27 with TRBJ1-3; D not certain. The CDR3 sequence is 12 residues long. V was clipped by 6 bases and J by 0 bases, with 3 bases between them. The germline CDR1 and CDR2 sequences are MNHEY and SMNVEV (reference sequence). The CDR3 DNA reads TGTGCCAGCAGAAGCTCTGGAAACACCATATATTTT. Encoded protein: CASRSSGNTIYF.